This T cell receptor (beta chain) is from a study of blood T cell repertoires in COVID-19. At the level of the study: The analysed material was cDNA or gDNA that came from T cells, B-cell-depleted T cells, or PBMCs.

Authors' analysis steps: By means of reference gene primer amplification, nucleated cell counts were estimated. Repertoires were generated with immunoSEQ multiplex PCR, while TCRdb's copy carries only in-frame clones and drops some. For V, J and clone size, that table is used; D and trimming come from the DNA. The sample holds 110,000 to 150,000 clones, approximately 90% seen once. The V end lost 3 bases, the J end lost 3 bases, and 4 bases lay between the germline ends. This CDR3 is 12 amino acids long. CDR1 is SNHLY and CDR2 is FYNNEI in the germline V gene. Sequenced sample: peripheral blood. V and J are TRBV2 and TRBJ2-3; D remains unclear. This TCR came from a woman aged 80 or older with acute or convalescent COVID-19. Written as DNA, the CDR3 is TGTGCCAGCAGTGAGAGTACAGATACGCAGTATTTT. This sequence encodes CASSESTDTQYF.